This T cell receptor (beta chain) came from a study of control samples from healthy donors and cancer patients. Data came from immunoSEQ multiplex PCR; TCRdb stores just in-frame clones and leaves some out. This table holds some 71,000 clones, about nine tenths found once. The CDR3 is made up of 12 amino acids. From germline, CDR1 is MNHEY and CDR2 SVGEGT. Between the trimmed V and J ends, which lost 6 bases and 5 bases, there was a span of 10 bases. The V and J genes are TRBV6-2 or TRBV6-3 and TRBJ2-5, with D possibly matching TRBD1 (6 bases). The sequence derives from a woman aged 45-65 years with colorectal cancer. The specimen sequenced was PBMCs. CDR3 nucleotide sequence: TGTGCCAGCAGCCGAAGGGGGGAGACCCAGTACTTC. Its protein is CASSRRGETQYF.